Listed here is a single T cell receptor (beta chain). The data stem from a study of blood T cells in healthy people across ages. Primers used in a second PCR of about 6 to 11 cycles were a sample-barcoded 5' primer and a J-beta primer mix. TCRdb recomputed calls from the 5' RACE reads with MiXCR, one row per CDR3 protein. The sample includes over a million distinct CDR3 sequences, roughly 59% of them seen just once. Investigators took approximately 10 milliliters of peripheral blood from every donor. There are 14 residues in the CDR3. CDR1 and CDR2 (germline): MNHEY, SVGEGT. The origin of this receptor is a man aged 18 to 35 in good health. The sample consisted of blood. The chain uses TRBV6-2 or TRBV6-3 and TRBJ2-4; 10 nucleotides line up with TRBD2. Judging by the DNA end, TRBJ2-7 fits better; the J call may be wrong. The CDR3 loop is CASALSGGTYEQYF. In DNA form, the CDR3 reads TGTGCCAGCGCTCTTAGCGGGGGGACCTACGAGCAGTACTTC.